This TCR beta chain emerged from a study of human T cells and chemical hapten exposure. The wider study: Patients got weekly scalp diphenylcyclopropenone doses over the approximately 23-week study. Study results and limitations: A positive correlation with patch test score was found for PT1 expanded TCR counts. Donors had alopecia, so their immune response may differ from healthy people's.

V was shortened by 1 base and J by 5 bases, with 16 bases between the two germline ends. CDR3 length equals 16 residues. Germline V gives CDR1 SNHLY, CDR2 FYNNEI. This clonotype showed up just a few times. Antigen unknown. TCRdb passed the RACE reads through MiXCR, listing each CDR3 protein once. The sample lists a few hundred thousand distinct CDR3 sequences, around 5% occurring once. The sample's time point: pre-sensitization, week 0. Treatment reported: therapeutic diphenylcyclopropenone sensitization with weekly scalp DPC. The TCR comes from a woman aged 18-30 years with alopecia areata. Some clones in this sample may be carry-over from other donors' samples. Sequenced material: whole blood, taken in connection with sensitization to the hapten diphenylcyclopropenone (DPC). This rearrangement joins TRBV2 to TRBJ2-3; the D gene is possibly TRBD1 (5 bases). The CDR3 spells CASSEEGADLVDTQYF. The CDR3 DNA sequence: TGTGCCAGCAGTGAAGAAGGGGCCGACCTCGTAGATACGCAGTATTTT.